Listed here are 5 T cell receptor beta chains from one sample, sequenced in a study of blood T cell repertoires in COVID-19. The repertoire was sequenced with immunoSEQ multiplex PCR; TCRdb's copy has only in-frame clones and lacks some. In the table there are under 300,000 clones, about 90% of which are singletons. Specimen: PBMCs or T cells enriched from blood (not recorded which). These receptors were taken from a woman younger than 35 who had recovered from COVID-19.

V is TRBV19 and J is TRBJ1-5; TRBD1 matches 9 bases. The length of the CDR3 is 16 residues. The ends lost 5 bases at V and 4 bases at J; junction bases unmatched: 9. Looked up from germline, CDR1 is LNHDA and CDR2 is SQIVND (reference sequence). The chain's CDR3 is CASSETGGKGNQPQHF. CDR3 DNA: TGTGCCAGTAGTGAAACAGGGGGCAAGGGTAATCAGCCCCAGCATTTT. Combining the CDR3 with reference TRBV19 and TRBJ1-5 gives the whole variable domain DGGITQSPKYLFRKEGQNVTLSCEQNLNHDAMYWYRQDPGQGLRLIYYSQIVNDFQKGDIAEGYSVSREKKESFPLTVTSAQKNPTAFYLCASSETGGKGNQPQHFGDGTRLSIL.

V gene TRBV25-1 combines with J gene TRBJ2-7; TRBD1 matches at 10 bases. The germline V gene has CDR1 MGHDK and CDR2 SYGVNS. The CDR3 spans 13 residues. V lost 8 bases and J lost 2; bases outside the gene matches: 3. CDR3: CASGGQGTYEQYF. The CDR3 nucleotides read TGTGCCAGCGGGGGACAGGGGACCTACGAGCAGTACTTC.

The chain couples TRBV11-3 to TRBJ1-1; the D is unclear. This CDR3 is 15 amino acids long. The V gene's germline CDR1 is SGHNT and CDR2 YENEEA. V lost 3 bases and J 0 bases, leaving 11 bases between the germline ends. CDR3 protein: CASSFGRVMNTEAFF. Written as DNA, the CDR3 is TGTGCCAGCAGCTTCGGGCGGGTGATGAACACTGAAGCTTTCTTT.

This chain's CDR3 is CASSSRGRLSNQPQHF. The CDR3, as DNA: TGTGCCAGCAGCTCAAGGGGTCGGCTTAGCAATCAGCCCCAGCATTTT. V and J are TRBV5-6 and TRBJ1-5, with D possibly matching TRBD1 (5 bases). The CDR3 consists of 16 residues. Germline assignment: CDR1 SGHDT and CDR2 YYEEEE. Trimming left V 3 bases short and J 0 bases short, with 13 bases between.

This sequence joins TRBV9 and TRBJ2-3; maybe TRBD1 (5 bases). Germline CDR1 and CDR2: SGDLS and YYNGEE. This CDR3 spans 15 amino acids. V was clipped by 4 bases and J by 0 bases, with 12 bases between them. The CDR3 spells CASSPRQLSTDTQYF. Here the CDR3 DNA reads TGTGCCAGCAGCCCGCGACAGTTAAGCACAGATACGCAGTATTTT. Full variable domain (missing parts from reference TRBV9 and TRBJ2-3): DSGVTQTPKHLITATGQRVTLRCSPRSGDLSVYWYQQSLDQGLQFLIQYYNGEERAKGNILERFSAQQFPDLHSELNLSSLELGDSALYFCASSPRQLSTDTQYFGPGTRLTVL.